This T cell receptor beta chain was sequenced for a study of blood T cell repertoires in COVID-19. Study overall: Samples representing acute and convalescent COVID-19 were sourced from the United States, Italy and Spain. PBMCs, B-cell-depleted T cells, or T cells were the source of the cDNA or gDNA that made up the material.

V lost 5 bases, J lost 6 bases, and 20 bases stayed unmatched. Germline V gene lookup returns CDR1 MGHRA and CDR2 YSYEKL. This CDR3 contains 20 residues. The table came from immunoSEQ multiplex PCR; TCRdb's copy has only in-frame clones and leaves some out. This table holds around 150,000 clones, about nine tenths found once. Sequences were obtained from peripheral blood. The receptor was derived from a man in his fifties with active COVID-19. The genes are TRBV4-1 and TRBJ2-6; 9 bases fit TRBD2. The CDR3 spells CASSDSFLRGGREAANVLTF. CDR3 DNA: TGCGCCAGCAGCGATTCGTTTCTGCGGGGGGGACGGGAAGCGGCCAACGTCCTGACTTTC.